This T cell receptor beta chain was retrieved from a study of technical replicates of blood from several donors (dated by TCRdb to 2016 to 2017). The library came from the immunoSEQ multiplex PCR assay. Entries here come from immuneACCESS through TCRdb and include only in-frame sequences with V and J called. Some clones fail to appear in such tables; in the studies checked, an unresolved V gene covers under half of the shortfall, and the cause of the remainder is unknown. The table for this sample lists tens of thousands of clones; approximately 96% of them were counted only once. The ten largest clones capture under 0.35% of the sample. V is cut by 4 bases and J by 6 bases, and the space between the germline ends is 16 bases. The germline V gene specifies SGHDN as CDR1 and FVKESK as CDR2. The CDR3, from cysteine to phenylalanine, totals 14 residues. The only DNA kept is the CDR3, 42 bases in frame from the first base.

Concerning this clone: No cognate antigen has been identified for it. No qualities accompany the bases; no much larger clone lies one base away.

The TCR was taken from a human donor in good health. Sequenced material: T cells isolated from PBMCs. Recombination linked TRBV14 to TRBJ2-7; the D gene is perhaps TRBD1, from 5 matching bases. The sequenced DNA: TGTGCCAGCAGCCTTTCTAGGACACTCGCCGAGCAGTACTTC. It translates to CASSLSRTLAEQYF. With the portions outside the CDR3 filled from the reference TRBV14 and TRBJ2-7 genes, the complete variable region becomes EAGVTQFPSHSVIEKGQTVTLRCDPISGHDNLYWYRRVMGKEIKFLLHFVKESKQDESGMPNNRFLAERTGGTYSTLKVQPAELEDSGVYFCASSLSRTLAEQYFGPGTRLTVT.